The T cell receptor beta chain under discussion was sequenced for a study of identical twins. The study's findings and limits: Where out-of-frame alpha sequences were twin-shared, they showed excess low generation probability. Partial confounding of zero-insertion analyses by invariant MAIT and iNKT cells was possible.

TCRdb re-called the 5' RACE reads with MiXCR, one entry per CDR3 protein. The data show fewer than 650,000 distinct CDR3 sequences, with around a tenth seen just once and 2.5% to 3.5% held by the top ten. This clonotype was seen a handful of times. Its matching antigen is unknown. The V end was cut by 3 bases, the J end by 1 base, with 9 bases between. The CDR3 is 15 residues long. CDR1 and CDR2 from the germline V gene are MNHEY and SMNVEV (reference sequence). This sample also appeared in a second study, on yellow fever vaccine responses in identical twins.

This sequence originates from a woman aged 18-29 years in good health. The chain uses TRBV27 and TRBJ2-2, with D maybe TRBD2 (6 bases). The sequencing sample was made of PBMCs. The CDR3 is CASSLGLENTGELFF. CDR3 DNA sequence: TGTGCCAGCAGTTTGGGACTGGAGAACACCGGGGAGCTGTTTTTT.